This TCR beta chain derives from a study of blood T cells in healthy people across ages. Study results and caveats: Fewer expanded clones and more diversity marked long-lived versus aged donors.

Trimming removed 3 bases from V and 7 bases from J; junction bases left unmatched: 5. The CDR3 totals 14 residues. Germline CDR1 ENHRY, CDR2 SYGVKD. Combining a sample-barcoded 5' primer with a J-beta primer mix, a second PCR ran for roughly 7 to 12 cycles. TCRdb reprocessed the 5' RACE reads via MiXCR and lists one record per CDR3 protein. The sample shows 500,000 to 650,000 distinct CDR3 sequences, roughly a quarter of them seen only once. Only a few counts were recorded for this clonotype. Its antigen is not identified. The same data also went into a second study, on T cells of mothers and their children.

This TCR came from a boy aged 2 to 10 in good health. Sequencing was carried out using blood. The chain links TRBV10-3 to TRBJ2-5; 10 bases are shared with TRBD2. In DNA form, the CDR3 reads TGTGCCATCAGTGATTCAGGACTAGCGGCGACCCAGTACTTC. The encoded protein is CAISDSGLAATQYF.